Sequencing of this T cell receptor beta chain was carried out in a study of T cell clusters in autoimmune cytopenias. CDR1 and CDR2 from the germline V gene are MNHNS and SASEGT. This CDR3 is 15 amino acids long. Each sample's input was around 250 ng genomic DNA, 38,000 or so genome equivalents. TRB was amplified by touch-down multiplex PCR, primer pools A and B combined. TCRdb reprocessed the multiplex PCR reads, with one entry per CDR3 protein and no DNA. The sample table includes roughly 3,900 distinct CDR3 sequences. Comment on this clonotype: What it recognizes is unknown.

Overall study results and limits: Physiological T cell clusters of healthy donors were apparently absent in primary autoimmune cytopenia patients. TRB repertoire shifts in secondary cytopenia and chronic lymphocytic leukemia mostly reflected lymphoma, not autoimmunity. Active autoimmune hepatitis patients had almost three-fold fewer exclusive TRB clusters than healthy donors.

This sequence was found in a human donor with an autoimmune cytopenia or autoimmune hepatitis (not recorded which). The chain is built from TRBV6-1 and TRBJ2-1; TCRdb gives TRBD2 as the D gene, but with no DNA this cannot be confirmed. The sequenced sample was peripheral blood. CDR3: CASSGASGNYNEQFF.